The T cell receptor beta chain under discussion was sequenced for a study of early T cells in non-severe SARS-CoV-2 infection. At the level of the study: Alpha and beta chains were unpaired, from unsorted whole-blood bulk RNA. The study, taken as a whole, reports: Missing private and CD4 specificities, VDJdb matching favored anti-spike CD8 responses.

Unique molecular identifier tags were affixed to discrete cDNA molecules. TCRdb reprocessed the 5' RACE reads via MiXCR and lists one record per CDR3 protein. The data show some 52,000 distinct CDR3 sequences, 8% to 10% seen once. Trimming cost V 6 bases and J 6 bases; bases outside gene matches: 14. The length of the CDR3 is 16 residues. Germline V CDR1 and CDR2: SGHVS, FNYEAQ. The table lists this clonotype with a few counts. Antigen unknown. Material: whole blood. The genes are TRBV7-6 and TRBJ2-1, with 7 bases aligning to TRBD1. The sequence derives from an adult who was a healthcare worker with PCR-confirmed SARS-CoV-2 infection or an uninfected control (not recorded which). CDR3 DNA sequence: TGTGCCAGCAGGTCTGGGACAGTATCATCCCCCAATGAGCAGTTCTTC. Its translation: CASRSGTVSSPNEQFF.